This TCR beta chain was sequenced in a study of blood T cell repertoires in COVID-19. Turning to the study itself: Samples representing acute and convalescent COVID-19 were sourced from the United States, Italy and Spain. T cells, B-cell-depleted T cells, or PBMCs provided the cDNA or gDNA that served as material.

CDR1 ENHRY and CDR2 SYGVKD come from the germline V gene. Trimming removed 6 bases from V and 3 bases from J; junction bases left unmatched: 4. The length of the CDR3 is 13 residues. Authors' data handling: Reference gene primer amplification gave estimated nucleated cell counts. The method was immunoSEQ multiplex PCR; TCRdb's version includes in-frame clones alone and lacks a portion of them. V and J calls and clone size are given by that table; D and trimming were obtained from the DNA. The sample has approximately 130,000 clones; around 79% are singletons. This clone was detected a few times. The receptor was isolated from a man older than 75 with acute or convalescent COVID-19. Input material: peripheral blood. The chain carries TRBV10-3 and TRBJ2-7; 8 nucleotides line up with TRBD1. The CDR3 loop is CAIRPGQGYEQYF. In DNA form, the CDR3 reads TGTGCCATCAGACCCGGACAGGGCTACGAGCAGTACTTC.